One sample yielded the 16 T cell receptor beta chains listed below, sequenced in a study of blood T cell repertoires in COVID-19. Some clones are missing from TCRdb's copy, which holds only in-frame ones; the method was immunoSEQ multiplex PCR. The table lists about 71,000 clones, about 93% of them singletons. The sample was peripheral blood. The receptors come from a woman older than 75 with acute or convalescent COVID-19.

This rearrangement joins TRBV19 to TRBJ1-4; TRBD1 matches 8 bases. CDR3 length: 13 amino acids. Unmatched junction bases numbered 5, after V lost 6 bases and J lost 8 bases. CDR1 and CDR2 (germline): LNHDA, SQIVND (reference sequence). The CDR3 sequence is CASRPRTGEKLFF. In DNA form, the CDR3 reads TGTGCCAGTAGACCCAGGACAGGGGAAAAACTGTTTTTT.

The V gene is TRBV19, the J gene TRBJ1-4, with 7 bases matching TRBD1. CDR1 is LNHDA and CDR2 is SQIVND in the germline V gene (reference sequence). This CDR3 is 16 amino acids long. The V and J ends lost 3 bases and 2 bases, in that order; junction bases with no gene match: 6. CDR3 sequence reads: CASSISPGGTNEKLFF. In nucleotides, the CDR3 is TGTGCCAGTAGTATTTCTCCAGGGGGTACTAATGAAAAACTGTTTTTT.

This chain connects TRBV5-6 to TRBJ1-1; 9 bases align to TRBD1. In germline, CDR1 is SGHDT, CDR2 YYEEEE. The CDR3 consists of 14 residues. V lost 4 bases and J lost 5; bases outside the gene matches: 6. This chain's CDR3 is CASSDLTGGTEAFF. The CDR3 DNA follows: TGTGCCAGCAGCGATCTGACAGGGGGGACTGAAGCTTTCTTT.

The gene calls are TRBV7-8 and TRBJ2-2, with 8 bases fitting TRBD2. The germline CDR1 and CDR2 sequences are SGHVS and FQNEAQ. Trimming removed 5 bases from V and 1 base from J; junction bases left unmatched: 3. This CDR3 region has 15 residues. The CDR3 protein is CASSPRGVNTGELFF. The CDR3 DNA reads TGTGCCAGCAGCCCGCGGGGGGTGAACACCGGGGAGCTGTTTTTT.

This clone showed up just a few times. The chain combines TRBV27 with TRBJ2-3; D remains ambiguous. The germline V and J ends were trimmed by 5 bases and 8 bases, with 8 bases remaining between them. Per the germline V gene, CDR1 is MNHEY and CDR2 is SMNVEV (reference sequence). This CDR3 has 11 amino acids. CDR3 sequence (DNA): TGTGCCAGCAGTCAAACTGGTACGCAGTATTTT. As protein: CASSQTGTQYF.

The rearrangement joins TRBV6-2 or TRBV6-3 to TRBJ2-5; no definite D call. Trimming took 4 bases from V and 5 from J, leaving 17 bases between them. From germline, CDR1 is MNHEY and CDR2 SVGEGT. The CDR3 contains 15 residues. The CDR3: CASSLIDLLLETQYF. The CDR3 coding sequence is TGTGCCAGCAGTTTGATAGATTTGTTGTTGGAGACCCAGTACTTC.

The chain uses TRBV5-1 and TRBJ2-4; perhaps TRBD1 as D (5 bases). The CDR3 contains 15 residues. Looked up from germline, CDR1 is SGHRS and CDR2 is YFSETQ. V was cut by 3 bases and J by 0 bases, with 10 bases left in between. The DNA for the CDR3 is TGCGCCAGCAGCTCAAGAGACAGAGCCAAAAACATTCAGTACTTC. It translates to CASSSRDRAKNIQYF.

V and J are TRBV5-5 and TRBJ2-1, with 7 bases identical to TRBD1. This CDR3 spans 15 amino acids. From germline, CDR1 is SGHKS and CDR2 YYEKEE (reference sequence). V shed 4 bases and J 0 bases; nucleotides not matched to a gene: 4. The CDR3 nucleotides are TGTGCCAGCAGCGTCCGGGACAGCTCCTACAATGAGCAGTTCTTC. This encodes CASSVRDSSYNEQFF.

This clone came up a few times. One end of the junction fails to match germline, which may point to a read error. V usage is TRBV4-2 and J usage is TRBJ2-1; TRBD2 matches at 14 bases. CDR3 length: 16 residues. The V gene's germline CDR1 is LGHNA and CDR2 YNFKEQ. The CDR3 sequence is CASSQGLAGVRNEQLF. The CDR3, as DNA: TGTGCCAGCAGCCAGGGACTAGCGGGAGTGAGGAATGAGCAGCTCTTC.

The chain is built from TRBV19 and TRBJ1-5, with D possibly being TRBD1 (6 bases). V was pared by 8 bases and J by 0 bases, with 11 bases between. Germline CDR1 LNHDA, CDR2 SQIVND (reference sequence). The CDR3 sequence is 14 residues long. DNA for the CDR3: TGTGCCAGTCGTCCAGGGGTTAGCAATCAGCCCCAGCATTTT. This sequence encodes CASRPGVSNQPQHF.

The rearrangement joins TRBV15 to TRBJ2-7, with D maybe TRBD1 (6 bases). This CDR3 contains 18 residues. The V gene's germline CDR1 is LNHNV and CDR2 YYDKDF (reference sequence). Trimming cost V 0 bases and J 0 bases, with 18 bases left between them. CDR3 amino acids: CATSRDLAGGQSSYEQYF. CDR3 DNA: TGTGCCACCAGCAGAGATTTGGCTGGAGGACAGAGCTCCTACGAGCAGTACTTC.

V is TRBV19 and J is TRBJ1-5, with 10 bases lining up with TRBD1. CDR1 and CDR2 (germline): LNHDA, SQIVND (reference sequence). The CDR3 totals 15 residues. After removal of 8 bases from V and 0 bases from J, the junction contained 4 bases not matched to a gene. In nucleotides, the CDR3 is TGTGCCAGTCGGGACAGGGGAAATAGCAATCAGCCCCAGCATTTT. It is translated as CASRDRGNSNQPQHF.

This clone was found once. The V and J genes are TRBV27 and TRBJ1-1; D perhaps matches TRBD1 (6 bases). Trimming took off 6 bases at V and 2 bases at J, with 13 bases between the two ends. This CDR3 region has 14 residues. CDR1 is MNHEY, CDR2 SMNVEV, per germline (reference sequence). The CDR3: CASSQGRVNTEAFF. For the CDR3, the DNA is TGTGCCAGCAGCCAGGGGAGGGTCAACACTGAAGCTTTCTTT.

The rearrangement uses TRBV15 and TRBJ1-3, with D unresolved. The CDR3 is 14 residues long. The V gene's germline CDR1 is LNHNV and CDR2 YYDKDF (reference sequence). Trimming cost V 5 bases and J 1 base, with 9 bases left between them. The CDR3 reads CATSPRVSGNTIYF. The CDR3, as DNA: TGTGCCACCAGCCCCCGGGTTTCTGGAAACACCATATATTTT.

The genes are TRBV4-2 and TRBJ1-5, with D possibly TRBD1 on 6 matching bases. V lost 4 bases and J 6 bases, leaving 10 bases between the germline ends. This CDR3 has 13 amino acids. In germline, CDR1 is LGHNA, CDR2 YNFKEQ. CDR3: CASSREQGQPQHF. The CDR3, as DNA: TGTGCCAGCAGCCGTGAACAGGGTCAGCCCCAGCATTTT.

The chain joins TRBV6-5 to TRBJ2-1, with a weak D call TRBD1 (6 bases). Trimming left V 6 bases short and J 1 base short, with 10 bases between. CDR1 is MNHEY, CDR2 SVGAGI, per germline. The CDR3 is 14 amino acids. This CDR3 reads CASSPGVSYNEQFF. The CDR3 region has the DNA TGTGCCAGCAGCCCAGGGGTGTCCTACAATGAGCAGTTCTTC.